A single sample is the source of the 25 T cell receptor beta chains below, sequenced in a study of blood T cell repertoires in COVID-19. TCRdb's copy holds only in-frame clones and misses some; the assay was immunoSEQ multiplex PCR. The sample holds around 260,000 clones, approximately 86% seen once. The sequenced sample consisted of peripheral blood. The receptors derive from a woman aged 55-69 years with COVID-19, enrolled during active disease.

This CDR3 is CASSFNYRGRDQPQHF. CDR3 coding DNA: TGTGCCAGCAGTTTCAATTACAGGGGCAGGGATCAGCCCCAGCATTTT. The rearrangement uses TRBV28 and TRBJ1-5; 7 nucleotides match TRBD1. The CDR3 sequence is 16 residues long. Germline CDR1 is MDHEN and CDR2 is SYDVKM. The junction had 10 bases not matched to a gene; V was cut back by 3 bases and J by 5 bases.

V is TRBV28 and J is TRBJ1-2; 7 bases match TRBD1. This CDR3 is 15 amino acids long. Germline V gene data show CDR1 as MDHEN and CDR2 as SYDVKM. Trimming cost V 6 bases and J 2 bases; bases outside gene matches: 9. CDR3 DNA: TGTGCCAGCAGACCCCAGGGGGATCGGAACTATGGCTACACCTTC. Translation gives CASRPQGDRNYGYTF.

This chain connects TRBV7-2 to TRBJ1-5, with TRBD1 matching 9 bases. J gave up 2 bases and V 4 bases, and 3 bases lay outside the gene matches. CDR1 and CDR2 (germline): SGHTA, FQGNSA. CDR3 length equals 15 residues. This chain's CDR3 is CASSSGTGRNQPQHF. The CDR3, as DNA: TGTGCCAGCAGCTCGGGGACAGGGCGCAATCAGCCCCAGCATTTT.

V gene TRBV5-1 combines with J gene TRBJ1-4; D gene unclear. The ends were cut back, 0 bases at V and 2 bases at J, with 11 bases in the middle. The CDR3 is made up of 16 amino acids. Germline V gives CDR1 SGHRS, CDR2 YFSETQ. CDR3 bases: TGCGCCAGCAGCTTGGCCATGGCAGTCACTAATGAAAAACTGTTTTTT. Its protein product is CASSLAMAVTNEKLFF.

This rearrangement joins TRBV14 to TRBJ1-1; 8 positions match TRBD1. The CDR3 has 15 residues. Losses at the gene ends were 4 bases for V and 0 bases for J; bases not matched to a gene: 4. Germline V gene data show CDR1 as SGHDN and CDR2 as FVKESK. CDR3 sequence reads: CASSPRQGLNTEAFF. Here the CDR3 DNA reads TGTGCCAGCAGCCCGAGACAGGGGTTGAACACTGAAGCTTTCTTT.

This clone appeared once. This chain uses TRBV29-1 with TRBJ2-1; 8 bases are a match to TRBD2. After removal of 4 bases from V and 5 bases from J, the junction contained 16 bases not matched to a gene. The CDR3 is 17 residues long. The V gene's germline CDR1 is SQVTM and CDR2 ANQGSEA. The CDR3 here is CSVGWASGPTSDNEQFF. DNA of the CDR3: TGCAGCGTTGGGTGGGCTAGCGGGCCAACCTCGGACAATGAGCAGTTCTTC.

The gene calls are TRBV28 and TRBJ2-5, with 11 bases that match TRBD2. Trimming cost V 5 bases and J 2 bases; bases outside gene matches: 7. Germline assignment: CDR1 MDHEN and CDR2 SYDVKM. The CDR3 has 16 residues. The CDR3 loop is CASSVLAGGKQETQYF. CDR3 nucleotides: TGTGCCAGCAGTGTATTAGCGGGAGGGAAACAAGAGACCCAGTACTTC.

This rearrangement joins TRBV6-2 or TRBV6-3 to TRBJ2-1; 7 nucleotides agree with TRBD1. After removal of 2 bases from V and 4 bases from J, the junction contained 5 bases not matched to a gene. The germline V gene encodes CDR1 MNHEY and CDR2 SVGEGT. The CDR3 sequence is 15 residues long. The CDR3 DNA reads TGTGCCAGCAGTTACCACAGGGGCCGGTACAATGAGCAGTTCTTC. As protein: CASSYHRGRYNEQFF.

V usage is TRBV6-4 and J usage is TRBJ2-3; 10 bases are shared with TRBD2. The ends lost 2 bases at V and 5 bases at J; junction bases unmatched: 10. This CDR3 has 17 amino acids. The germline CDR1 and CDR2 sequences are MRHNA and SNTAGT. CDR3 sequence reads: CASSDHRAGGPGDTQYF. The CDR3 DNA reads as TGTGCCAGCAGTGACCATCGAGCGGGAGGGCCCGGAGATACGCAGTATTTT.

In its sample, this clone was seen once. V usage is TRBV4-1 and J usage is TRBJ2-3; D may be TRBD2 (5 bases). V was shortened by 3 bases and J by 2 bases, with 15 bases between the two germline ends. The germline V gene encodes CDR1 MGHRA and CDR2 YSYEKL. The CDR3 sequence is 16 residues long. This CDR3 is CASSHRDLHLTDTQYF. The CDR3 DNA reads TGCGCCAGCAGCCACCGGGATCTCCACCTCACAGATACGCAGTATTTT.

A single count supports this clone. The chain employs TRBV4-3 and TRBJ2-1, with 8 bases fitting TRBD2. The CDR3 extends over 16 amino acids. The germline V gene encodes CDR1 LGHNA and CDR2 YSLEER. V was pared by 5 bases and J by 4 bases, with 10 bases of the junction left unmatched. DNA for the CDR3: TGCGCCAGCAGCGGAGGACTAGCCCTGGTTTACAATGAGCAGTTCTTC. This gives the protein CASSGGLALVYNEQFF.

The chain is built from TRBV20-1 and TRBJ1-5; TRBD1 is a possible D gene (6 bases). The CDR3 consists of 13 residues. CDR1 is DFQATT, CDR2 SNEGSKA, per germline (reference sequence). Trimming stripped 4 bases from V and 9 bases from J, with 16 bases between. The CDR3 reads CSATEGGFLPQHF. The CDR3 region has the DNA TGCAGTGCTACTGAGGGGGGATTTCTGCCCCAGCATTTT.

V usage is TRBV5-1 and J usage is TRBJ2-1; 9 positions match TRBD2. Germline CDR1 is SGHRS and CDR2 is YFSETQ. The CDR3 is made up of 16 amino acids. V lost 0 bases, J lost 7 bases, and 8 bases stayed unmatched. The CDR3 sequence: CASSLAVAGGLNEQFF. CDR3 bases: TGCGCCAGCAGCTTGGCCGTTGCGGGAGGGTTAAATGAGCAGTTCTTC.

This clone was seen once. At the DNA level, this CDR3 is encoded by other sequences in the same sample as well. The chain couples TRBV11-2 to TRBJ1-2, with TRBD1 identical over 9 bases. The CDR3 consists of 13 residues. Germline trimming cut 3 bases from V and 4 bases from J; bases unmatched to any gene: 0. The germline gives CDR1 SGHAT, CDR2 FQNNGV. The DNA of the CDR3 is TGTGCCAGCAGCTTGGACAGGGGCTATGGCTACACCTTC. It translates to CASSLDRGYGYTF.

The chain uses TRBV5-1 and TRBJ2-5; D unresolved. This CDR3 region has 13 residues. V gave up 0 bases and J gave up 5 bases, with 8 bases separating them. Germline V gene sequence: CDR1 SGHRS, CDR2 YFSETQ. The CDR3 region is CASSLDIGETQYF. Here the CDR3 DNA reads TGCGCCAGCAGCTTGGATATCGGGGAGACCCAGTACTTC.

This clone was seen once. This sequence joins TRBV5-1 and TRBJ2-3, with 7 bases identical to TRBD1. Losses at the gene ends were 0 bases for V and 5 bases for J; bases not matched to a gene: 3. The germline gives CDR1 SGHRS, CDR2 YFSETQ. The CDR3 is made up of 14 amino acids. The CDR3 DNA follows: TGCGCCAGCAGCTTGGAGGGGGCGGGAGATACGCAGTATTTT. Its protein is CASSLEGAGDTQYF.

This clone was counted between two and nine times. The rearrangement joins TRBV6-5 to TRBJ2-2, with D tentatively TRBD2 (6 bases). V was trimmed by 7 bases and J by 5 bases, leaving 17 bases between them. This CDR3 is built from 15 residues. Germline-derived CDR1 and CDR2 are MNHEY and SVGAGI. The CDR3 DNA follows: TGTGCCAGCAACCCCTGGAGGGCCGGGACCGGGGAGCTGTTTTTT. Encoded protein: CASNPWRAGTGELFF.

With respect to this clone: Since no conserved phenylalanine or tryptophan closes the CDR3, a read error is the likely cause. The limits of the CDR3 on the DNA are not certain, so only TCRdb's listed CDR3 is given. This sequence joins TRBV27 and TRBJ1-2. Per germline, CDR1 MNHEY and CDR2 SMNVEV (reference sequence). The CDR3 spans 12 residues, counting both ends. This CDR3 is CASSLDKDRRGD.

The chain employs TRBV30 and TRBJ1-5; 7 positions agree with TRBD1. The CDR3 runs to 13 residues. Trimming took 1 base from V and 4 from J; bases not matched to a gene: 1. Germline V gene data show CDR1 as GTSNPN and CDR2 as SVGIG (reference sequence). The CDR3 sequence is CAWSATGNQPQHF. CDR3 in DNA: TGTGCCTGGAGTGCGACAGGGAATCAGCCCCAGCATTTT.

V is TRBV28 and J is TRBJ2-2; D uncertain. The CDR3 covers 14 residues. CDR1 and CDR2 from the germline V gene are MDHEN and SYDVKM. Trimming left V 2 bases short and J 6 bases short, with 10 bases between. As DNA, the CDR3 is TGTGCCAGCAGTTTAGTCGTCGGGTCCGGGGAGCTGTTTTTT. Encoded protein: CASSLVVGSGELFF. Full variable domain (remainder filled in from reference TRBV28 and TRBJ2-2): DVKVTQSSRYLVKRTGEKVFLECVQDMDHENMFWYRQDPGLGLRLIYFSYDVKMKEKGDIPEGYSVSREKKERFSLILESASTNQTSMYLCASSLVVGSGELFFGEGSRLTVL.

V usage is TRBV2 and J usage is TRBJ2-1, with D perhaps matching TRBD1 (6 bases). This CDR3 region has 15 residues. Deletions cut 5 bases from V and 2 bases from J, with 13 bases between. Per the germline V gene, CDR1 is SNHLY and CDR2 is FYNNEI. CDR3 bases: TGTGCCAGCAGTCCGCAGGGGCGAGCCTACAATGAGCAGTTCTTC. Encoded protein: CASSPQGRAYNEQFF. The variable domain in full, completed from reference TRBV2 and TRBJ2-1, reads EPEVTQTPSHQVTQMGQEVILRCVPISNHLYFYWYRQILGQKVEFLVSFYNNEISEKSEIFDDQFSVERPDGSNFTLKIRSTKLEDSAMYFCASSPQGRAYNEQFFGPGTRLTVL.

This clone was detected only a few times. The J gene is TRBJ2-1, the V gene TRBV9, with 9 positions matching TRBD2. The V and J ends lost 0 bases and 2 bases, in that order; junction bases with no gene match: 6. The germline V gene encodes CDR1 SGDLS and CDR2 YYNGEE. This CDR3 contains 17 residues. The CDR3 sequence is CASSVEGGRAAYNEQFF. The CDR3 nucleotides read TGTGCCAGCAGCGTAGAGGGCGGGAGGGCCGCCTACAATGAGCAGTTCTTC.

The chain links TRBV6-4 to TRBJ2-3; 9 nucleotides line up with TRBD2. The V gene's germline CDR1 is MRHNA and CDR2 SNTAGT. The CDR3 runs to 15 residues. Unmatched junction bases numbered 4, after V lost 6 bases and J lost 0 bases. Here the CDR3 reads CASSHSGSSTDTQYF. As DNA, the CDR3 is TGTGCCAGCAGCCATAGCGGGAGTAGCACAGATACGCAGTATTTT.

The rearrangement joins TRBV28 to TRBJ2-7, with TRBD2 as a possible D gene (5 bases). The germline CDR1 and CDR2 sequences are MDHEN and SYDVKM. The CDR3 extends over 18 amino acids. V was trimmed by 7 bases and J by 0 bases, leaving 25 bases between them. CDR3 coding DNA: TGTGCCAGCAACCCCATCGGGGTAAAAGTTCCTACCTCCTACGAGCAGTACTTC. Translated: CASNPIGVKVPTSYEQYF.

The CDR3, as DNA: TGCAGCGTTGGGAGTCTGGACAAGTCTTACGAGCAGTACTTC. Translation: CSVGSLDKSYEQYF. This sequence joins TRBV29-1 and TRBJ2-7; weak D call: TRBD1 (5 bases). With 4 bases removed from V and 4 bases from J, the gap between germline ends came to 17 bases. The CDR3 has 14 residues. Germline loops: CDR1 SQVTM, CDR2 ANQGSEA.